This T cell receptor beta chain appears in the sequencing data of a study of early T cells in non-severe SARS-CoV-2 infection. Per germline, CDR1 SGHNT and CDR2 YENEEA. The CDR3 has 13 residues. The ends were cut back, 5 bases at V and 5 bases at J, with 10 bases in the middle. The study, taken as a whole, reports: VDJdb matching favored anti-spike CD8 responses, missing private and CD4 specificities.

The TCR library protocol was used to attach unique molecular identifiers. These identifiers were attached to individual cDNA molecules. One entry per CDR3 protein results from TCRdb running MiXCR on the 5' RACE reads. The sample records 50,000 or so distinct CDR3 sequences, roughly 5.5% being singletons. This clonotype has a count of ten or more. What it binds is unknown. The sample comprised whole blood. This sequence joins TRBV11-3 and TRBJ2-1, with D maybe TRBD1 (6 bases). This receptor was identified in an adult who was a healthcare worker with PCR-confirmed SARS-CoV-2 infection or an uninfected control (not recorded which). The CDR3 loop is CASSVDRHNEQFF. The DNA for the CDR3 is TGTGCCAGCAGCGTTGACAGGCACAATGAGCAGTTCTTC.